This T cell receptor (beta chain) was observed in a study of blood T cell repertoires in COVID-19. Background on the study: Material from acute and convalescent COVID-19 was sourced from the United States, Italy and Spain. Nucleic acid was either cDNA or gDNA, and it came from T cells, B-cell-depleted T cells, or PBMCs.

V dropped 4 bases and J dropped 6; count of bases not matched to a gene: 8. This CDR3 region has 14 residues. CDR1 and CDR2 from the germline V gene are SGHRS and YFSETQ. Per the original data handling: Reference gene primer amplification gave estimated nucleated cell counts. Profiled with immunoSEQ multiplex PCR; TCRdb holds only in-frame clones, not every one. V and J calls and clone size are copied from that table; D and trimming were computed from the DNA. The repertoire holds roughly 570,000 clones, with about 89% as singletons. Seattle enrolled patients during active infection and tracked them longitudinally.

The sample was peripheral blood. The receptor was isolated from a woman in her fifties or sixties with COVID-19, enrolled during active disease. The V call is TRBV5-1, the J call TRBJ1-1; 8 bases match TRBD1. The CDR3: CASSPGQARAEAFF. Written as DNA, the CDR3 is TGCGCCAGCAGCCCGGGACAGGCGAGGGCTGAAGCTTTCTTT.